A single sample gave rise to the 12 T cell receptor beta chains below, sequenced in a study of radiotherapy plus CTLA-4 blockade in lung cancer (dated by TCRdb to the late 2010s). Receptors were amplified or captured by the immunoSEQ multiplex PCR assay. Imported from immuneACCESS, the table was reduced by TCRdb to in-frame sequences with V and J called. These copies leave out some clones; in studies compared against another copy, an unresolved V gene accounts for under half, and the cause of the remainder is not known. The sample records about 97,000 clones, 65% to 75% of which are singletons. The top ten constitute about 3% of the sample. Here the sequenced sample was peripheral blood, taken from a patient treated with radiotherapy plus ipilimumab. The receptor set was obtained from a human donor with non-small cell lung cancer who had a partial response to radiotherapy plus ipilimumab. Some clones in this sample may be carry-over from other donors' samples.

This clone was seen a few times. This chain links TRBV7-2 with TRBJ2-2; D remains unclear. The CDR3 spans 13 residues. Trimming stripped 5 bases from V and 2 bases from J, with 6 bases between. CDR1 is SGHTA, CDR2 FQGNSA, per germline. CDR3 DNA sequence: TGTGCCAGCAGCCCTGTTAACACCGGGGAGCTGTTTTTT. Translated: CASSPVNTGELFF.

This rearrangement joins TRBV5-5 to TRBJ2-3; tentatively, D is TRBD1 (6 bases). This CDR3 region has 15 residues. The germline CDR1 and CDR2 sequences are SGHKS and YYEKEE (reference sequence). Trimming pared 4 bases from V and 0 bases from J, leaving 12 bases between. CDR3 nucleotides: TGTGCCAGCAGCCCCCTGGGGGCTAGCACAGATACGCAGTATTTT. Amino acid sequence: CASSPLGASTDTQYF.

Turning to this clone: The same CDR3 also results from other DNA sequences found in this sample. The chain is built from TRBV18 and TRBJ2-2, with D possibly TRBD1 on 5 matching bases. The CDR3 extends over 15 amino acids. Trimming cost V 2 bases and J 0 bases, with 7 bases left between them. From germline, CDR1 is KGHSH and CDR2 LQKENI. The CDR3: CASSPATANTGELFF. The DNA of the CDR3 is TGTGCCAGCTCACCAGCGACAGCGAACACCGGGGAGCTGTTTTTT. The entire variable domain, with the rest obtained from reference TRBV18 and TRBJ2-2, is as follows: NAGVMQNPRHLVRRRGQEARLRCSPMKGHSHVYWYRQLPEEGLKFMVYLQKENIIDESGMPKERFSAEFPKEGPSILRIQQVVRGDSAAYFCASSPATANTGELFFGEGSRLTVL.

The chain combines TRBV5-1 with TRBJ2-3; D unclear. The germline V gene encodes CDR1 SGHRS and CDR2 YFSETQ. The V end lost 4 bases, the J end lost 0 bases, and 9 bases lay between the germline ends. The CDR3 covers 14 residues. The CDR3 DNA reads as TGCGCCAGCAGCGTGGGTATTAGCACAGATACGCAGTATTTT. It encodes CASSVGISTDTQYF.

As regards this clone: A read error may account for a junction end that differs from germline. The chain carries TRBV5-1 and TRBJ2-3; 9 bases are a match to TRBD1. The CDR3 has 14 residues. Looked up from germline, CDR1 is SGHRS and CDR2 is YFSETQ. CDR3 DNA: TGCGACAGCAGCTTGGGCGGACAGGGGGATACGCAGTATTTT. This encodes CDSSLGGQGDTQYF.

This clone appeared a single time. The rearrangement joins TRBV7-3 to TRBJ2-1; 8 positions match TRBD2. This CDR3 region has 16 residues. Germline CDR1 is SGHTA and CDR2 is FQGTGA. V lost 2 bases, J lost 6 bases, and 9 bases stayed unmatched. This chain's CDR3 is CASSLVGTGGPNEQFF. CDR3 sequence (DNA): TGTGCCAGCAGCTTAGTAGGAACGGGGGGGCCCAATGAGCAGTTCTTC. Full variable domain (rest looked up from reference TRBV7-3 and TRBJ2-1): GAGVSQTPSNKVTEKGKYVELRCDPISGHTALYWYRQSLGQGPEFLIYFQGTGAADDSGLPNDRFFAVRPEGSVSTLKIQRTERGDSAVYLCASSLVGTGGPNEQFFGPGTRLTVL.

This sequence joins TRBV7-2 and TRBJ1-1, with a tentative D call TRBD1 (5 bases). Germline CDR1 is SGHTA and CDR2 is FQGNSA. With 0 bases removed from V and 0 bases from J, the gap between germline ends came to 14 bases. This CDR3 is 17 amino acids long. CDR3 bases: TGTGCCAGCAGCTTAGCGTCTCTACAGGCCATGAACACTGAAGCTTTCTTT. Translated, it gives CASSLASLQAMNTEAFF.

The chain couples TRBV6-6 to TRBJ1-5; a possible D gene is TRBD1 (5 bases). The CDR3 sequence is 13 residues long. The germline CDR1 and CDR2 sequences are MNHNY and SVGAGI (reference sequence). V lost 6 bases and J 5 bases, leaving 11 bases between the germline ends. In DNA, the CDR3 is TGTGCCAGCAGGACAGAATTTCATCAGCCCCAGCATTTT. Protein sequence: CASRTEFHQPQHF.

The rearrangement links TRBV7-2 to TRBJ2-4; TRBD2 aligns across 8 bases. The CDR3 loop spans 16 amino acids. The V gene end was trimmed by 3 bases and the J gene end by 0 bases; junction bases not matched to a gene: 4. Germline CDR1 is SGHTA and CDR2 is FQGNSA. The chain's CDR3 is CASSFRAGAAKNIQYF. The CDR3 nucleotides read TGTGCCAGCAGCTTCCGAGCGGGGGCAGCCAAAAACATTCAGTACTTC.

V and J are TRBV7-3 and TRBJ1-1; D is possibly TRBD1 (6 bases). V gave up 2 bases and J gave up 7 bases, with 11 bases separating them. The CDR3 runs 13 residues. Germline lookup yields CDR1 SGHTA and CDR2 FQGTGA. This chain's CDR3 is CASSLRGAGEAFF. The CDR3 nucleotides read TGTGCCAGCAGCTTACGGGGGGCCGGTGAAGCTTTCTTT.

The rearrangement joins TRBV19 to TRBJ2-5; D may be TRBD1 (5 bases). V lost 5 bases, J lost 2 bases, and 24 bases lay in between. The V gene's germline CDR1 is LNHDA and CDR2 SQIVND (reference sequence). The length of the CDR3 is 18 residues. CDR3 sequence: CASSSGHPILPVQETQYF. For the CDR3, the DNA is TGTGCCAGTAGTTCAGGACATCCTATCCTGCCAGTACAAGAGACCCAGTACTTC.

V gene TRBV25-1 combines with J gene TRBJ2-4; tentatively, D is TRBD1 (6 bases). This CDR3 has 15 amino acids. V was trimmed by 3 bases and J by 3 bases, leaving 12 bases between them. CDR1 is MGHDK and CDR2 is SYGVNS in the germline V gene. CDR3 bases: TGTGCCAGCAGTGAGCCAGGGGAAGTCAAAAACATTCAGTACTTC. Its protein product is CASSEPGEVKNIQYF.